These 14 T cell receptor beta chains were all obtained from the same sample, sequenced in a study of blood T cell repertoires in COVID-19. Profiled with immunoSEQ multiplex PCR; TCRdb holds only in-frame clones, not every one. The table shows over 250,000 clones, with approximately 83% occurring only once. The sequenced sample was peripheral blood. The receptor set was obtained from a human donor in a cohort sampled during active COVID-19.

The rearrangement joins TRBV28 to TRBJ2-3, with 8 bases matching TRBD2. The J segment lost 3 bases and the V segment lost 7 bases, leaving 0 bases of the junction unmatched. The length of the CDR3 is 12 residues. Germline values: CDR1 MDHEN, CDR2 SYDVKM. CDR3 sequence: CASTGGTDTQYF. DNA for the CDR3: TGTGCCAGCACGGGGGGGACAGATACGCAGTATTTT.

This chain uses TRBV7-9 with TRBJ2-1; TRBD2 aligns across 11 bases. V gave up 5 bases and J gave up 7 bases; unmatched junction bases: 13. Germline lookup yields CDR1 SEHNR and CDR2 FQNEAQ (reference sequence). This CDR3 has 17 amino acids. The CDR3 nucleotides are TGTGCCAGCAGCGTAGTAGTTGTAGCGGGAGGGCTGAATGAGCAGTTCTTC. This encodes CASSVVVVAGGLNEQFF.

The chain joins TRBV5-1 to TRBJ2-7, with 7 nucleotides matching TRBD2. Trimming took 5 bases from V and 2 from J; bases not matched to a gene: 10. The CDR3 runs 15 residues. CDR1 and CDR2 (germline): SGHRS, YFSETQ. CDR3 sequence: CASRTTGGYAYEQYF. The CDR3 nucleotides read TGCGCCAGCAGAACGACGGGAGGCTACGCCTACGAGCAGTACTTC.

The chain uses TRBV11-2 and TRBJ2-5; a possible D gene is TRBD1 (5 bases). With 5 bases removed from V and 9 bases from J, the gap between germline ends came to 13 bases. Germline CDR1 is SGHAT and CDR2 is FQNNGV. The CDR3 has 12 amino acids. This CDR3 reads CASSQDSLPQYF. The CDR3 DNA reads TGTGCCAGCAGCCAAGACAGCCTTCCCCAGTACTTC.

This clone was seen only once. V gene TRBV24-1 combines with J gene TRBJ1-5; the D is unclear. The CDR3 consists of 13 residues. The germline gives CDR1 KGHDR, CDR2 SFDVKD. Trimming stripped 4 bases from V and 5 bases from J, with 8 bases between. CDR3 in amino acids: CATSEGRYQPQHF. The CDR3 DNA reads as TGTGCCACCAGTGAGGGCAGATATCAGCCCCAGCATTTT.

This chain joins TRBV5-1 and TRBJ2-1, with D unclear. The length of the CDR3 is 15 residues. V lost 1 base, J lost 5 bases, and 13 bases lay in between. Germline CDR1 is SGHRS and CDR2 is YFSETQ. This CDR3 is CASSLILERNNEQFF. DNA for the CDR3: TGCGCCAGCAGCTTGATATTAGAGAGAAACAATGAGCAGTTCTTC.

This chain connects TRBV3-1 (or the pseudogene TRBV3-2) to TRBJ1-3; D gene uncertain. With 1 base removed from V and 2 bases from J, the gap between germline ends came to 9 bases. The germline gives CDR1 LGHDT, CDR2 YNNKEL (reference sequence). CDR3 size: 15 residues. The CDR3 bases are TGTGCCAGCAGCCAAGTCTCAGGTCCTGGAAACACCATATATTTT. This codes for CASSQVSGPGNTIYF.

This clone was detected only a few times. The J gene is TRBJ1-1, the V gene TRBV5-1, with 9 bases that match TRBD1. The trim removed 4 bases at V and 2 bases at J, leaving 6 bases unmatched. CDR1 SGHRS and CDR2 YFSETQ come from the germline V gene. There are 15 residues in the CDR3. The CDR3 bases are TGCGCCAGCAGCCCTACGGACAGGGGTAACACTGAAGCTTTCTTT. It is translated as CASSPTDRGNTEAFF.

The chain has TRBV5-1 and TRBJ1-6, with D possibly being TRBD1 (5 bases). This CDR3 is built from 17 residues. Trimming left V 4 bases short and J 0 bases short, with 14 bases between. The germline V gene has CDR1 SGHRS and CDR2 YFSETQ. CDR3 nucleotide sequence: TGCGCCAGCAGCCAAAGGGGCTCGAGCTCCTATAATTCACCCCTCCACTTT. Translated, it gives CASSQRGSSSYNSPLHF.

The CDR3 reads CASSPNRRLAGVTGELFF. The CDR3, as DNA: TGTGCCAGCAGCCCAAACCGCCGACTAGCGGGAGTTACCGGGGAGCTGTTTTTT. This chain links TRBV7-2 with TRBJ2-2; 12 nucleotides agree with TRBD2. V was clipped by 5 bases and J by 5 bases; unmatched bases: 12. This CDR3 spans 18 amino acids. CDR1 and CDR2 from the germline V gene are SGHTA and FQGNSA.

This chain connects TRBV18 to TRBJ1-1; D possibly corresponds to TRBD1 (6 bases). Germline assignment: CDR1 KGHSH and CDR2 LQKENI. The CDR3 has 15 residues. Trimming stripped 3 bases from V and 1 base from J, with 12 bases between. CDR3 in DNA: TGTGCCAGCTCACCGGGGATAGGGGGGAACACTGAAGCTTTCTTT. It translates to CASSPGIGGNTEAFF.

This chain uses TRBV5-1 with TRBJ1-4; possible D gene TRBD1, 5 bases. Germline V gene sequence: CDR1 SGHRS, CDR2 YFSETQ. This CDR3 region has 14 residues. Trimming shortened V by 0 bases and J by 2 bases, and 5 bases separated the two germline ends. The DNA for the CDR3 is TGCGCCAGCAGCTTGGCAGGGACTAATGAAAAACTGTTTTTT. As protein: CASSLAGTNEKLFF. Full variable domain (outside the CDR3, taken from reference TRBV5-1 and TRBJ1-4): KAGVTQTPRYLIKTRGQQVTLSCSPISGHRSVSWYQQTPGQGLQFLFEYFSETQRNKGNFPGRFSGRQFSNSRSEMNVSTLELGDSALYLCASSLAGTNEKLFFGSGTQLSVL.

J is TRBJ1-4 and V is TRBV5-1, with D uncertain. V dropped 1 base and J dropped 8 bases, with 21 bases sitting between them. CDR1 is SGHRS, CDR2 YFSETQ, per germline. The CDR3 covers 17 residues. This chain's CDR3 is CASSLNPRGGGREKLFF. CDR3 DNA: TGCGCCAGCAGCTTGAATCCGCGGGGTGGCGGTCGGGAAAAACTGTTTTTT.

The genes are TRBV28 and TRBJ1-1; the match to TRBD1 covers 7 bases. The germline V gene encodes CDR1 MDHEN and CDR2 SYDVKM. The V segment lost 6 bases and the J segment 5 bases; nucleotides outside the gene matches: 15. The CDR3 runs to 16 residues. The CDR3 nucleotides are TGTGCCAGCAGACTTTCCCAGGGGGGCCGAGGTACTGAAGCTTTCTTT. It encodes CASRLSQGGRGTEAFF.